This is a list of T cell receptor beta chains from one sample in a study of cytomegalovirus exposure and HLA in healthy donors. Method: immunoSEQ multiplex PCR; TCRdb's copy keeps in-frame clones and lacks some. The profile shows approximately 82,000 clones, 62% of them singletons. Material: PBMCs. The receptors originated from a woman aged 25 to 45 in good health and CMV-seropositive. CDR3s include the opening cysteine and the closing phenylalanine or tryptophan. Each record gives: J gene, V gene, CDR3 protein.

>TRBJ2-5|TRBV10-3
CAISAGVSQETQYF
>TRBJ1-6|TRBV2
CASTEGGNNSPLHF
>TRBJ2-1|TRBV2
CASSGGIRNRGDEQFF
>TRBJ2-7|TRBV27
CASSLLRQGSYEQYF
>TRBJ1-4|TRBV7-9
CSSSLVQTTNEKLFF
>TRBJ2-7|TRBV7-2
CASTALTGTGGEQYF
>TRBJ2-3|TRBV19
CATSIHSSTDTQYF
>TRBJ2-2|TRBV15
CATSRERAGDGRELFF
>TRBJ2-7|TRBV30
CAWRAGVGSYEQYF
>TRBJ1-2|TRBV30
CAWMVADYGYTF
>TRBJ2-1|TRBV9
CASSSLSGGQFF
>TRBJ2-1|TRBV19
CATQRTGGIDEQFF
>TRBJ2-2|TRBV7-9
CASSLGAASGELFF
>TRBJ1-1|TRBV29-1
CSVTRGTEAFF
>TRBJ2-7|TRBV7-2
CASSLRPGQGNYEQYF
>TRBJ1-1|TRBV4-1
CASSQTRVDTEAFF
>TRBJ1-5|TRBV6-5
CASSRDRQIQPQHF
>NA|TRBV27
CASSRTSGFYEQYF
>TRBJ2-7|TRBV6-5
CASSTGRLSSYEQYF
>TRBJ2-7|TRBV9
CASSTDRAHEQYF
>TRBJ2-7|TRBV5-6
CASSSPVAGAEQYF
>TRBJ2-3|TRBV6-4
CASSDLGGGTDTQYF
>TRBJ2-3|TRBV7-9
CASSLEGGTDTQYF
>TRBJ2-1|TRBV7-3
CASSPGLAGVPGYNEQFF